The clone carrying this T cell receptor beta chain appeared once. The antigen is not known. Using immunoSEQ multiplex PCR, the repertoire was profiled, and TCRdb retains in-frame clones only, with some absent. The data show 150,000 to 200,000 clones, around 90% seen once. The data are from a study of T cell responses to AZD1222 COVID-19 vaccine. Study conclusions and caveats: Donors in the cohort were predominantly white British and more often female, and clonal diversity was possibly underestimated. Only after the peak T cell response were repertoires sampled.

Germline lookup yields CDR1 MDHEN and CDR2 SYDVKM. The CDR3 covers 17 residues. V shed 3 bases and J 3 bases; nucleotides not matched to a gene: 9. The source was peripheral blood, collected on day 0 of AZD1222 vaccination. This chain uses TRBV28 with TRBJ2-7; 12 bases are shared with TRBD2. The receptor was isolated from an adult in good health. The CDR3 coding sequence is TGTGCCAGCAGTTTCGGTTTTTCGACTAGCGGGAGCTACGAGCAGTACTTC. Encoded protein: CASSFGFSTSGSYEQYF. Full variable domain (missing parts from reference TRBV28 and TRBJ2-7): DVKVTQSSRYLVKRTGEKVFLECVQDMDHENMFWYRQDPGLGLRLIYFSYDVKMKEKGDIPEGYSVSREKKERFSLILESASTNQTSMYLCASSFGFSTSGSYEQYFGPGTRLTVT.